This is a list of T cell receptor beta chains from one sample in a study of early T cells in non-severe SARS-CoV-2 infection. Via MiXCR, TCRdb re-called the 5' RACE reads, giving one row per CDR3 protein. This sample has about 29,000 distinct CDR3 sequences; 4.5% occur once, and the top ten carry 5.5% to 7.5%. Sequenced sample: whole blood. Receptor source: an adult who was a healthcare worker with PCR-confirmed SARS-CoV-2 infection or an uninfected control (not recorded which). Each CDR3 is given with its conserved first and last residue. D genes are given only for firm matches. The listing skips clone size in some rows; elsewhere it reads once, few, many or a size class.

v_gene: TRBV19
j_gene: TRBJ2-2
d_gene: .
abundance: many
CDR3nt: TGTGCCAGTAGTATCAATAAGGTGCTGAACACCGGGGAGCTGTTTTTT
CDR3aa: CASSINKVLNTGELFF

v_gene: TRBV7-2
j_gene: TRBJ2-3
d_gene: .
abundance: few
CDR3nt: TGTGCCAGCAGCTTTGCGAGGGGAAGAGGAGATACGCAGTATTTT
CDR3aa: CASSFARGRGDTQYF

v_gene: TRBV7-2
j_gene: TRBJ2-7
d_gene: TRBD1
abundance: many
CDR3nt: TGTGCCAGCAGCACCGACAGGGGCCCCTACGAGCAGTACTTC
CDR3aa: CASSTDRGPYEQYF

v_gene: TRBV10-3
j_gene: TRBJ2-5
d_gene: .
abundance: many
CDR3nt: TGTGCCATCAGTGACAGGTCAGGGGAGACCCAGTACTTC
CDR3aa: CAISDRSGETQYF

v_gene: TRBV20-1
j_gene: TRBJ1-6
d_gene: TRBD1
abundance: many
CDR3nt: TGCAGTGCCAGTGAGGGGGCGAGTCTTGATAATTCACCCCTCCACTTT
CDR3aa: CSASEGASLDNSPLHF

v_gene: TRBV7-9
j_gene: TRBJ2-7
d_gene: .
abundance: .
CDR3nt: TGTGCCAGCAGCTTAGGCAGGAACGAGCAGTACTTC
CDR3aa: CASSLGRNEQYF

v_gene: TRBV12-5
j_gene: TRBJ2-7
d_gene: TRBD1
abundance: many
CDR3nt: TGTGCTAGTGGTTGGGGGGACAGGAGAGACGAGCAGTACTTC
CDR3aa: CASGWGDRRDEQYF

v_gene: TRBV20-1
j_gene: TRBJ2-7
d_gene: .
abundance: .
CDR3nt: TGCAGTGCTAGAGATCCCCACGGTCGGGGTAGATCGTCCGAGCAGTACTTC
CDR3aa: CSARDPHGRGRSSEQYF

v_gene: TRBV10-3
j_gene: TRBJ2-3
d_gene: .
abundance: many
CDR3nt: TGTGCCACCCAAGACTGGGGACTCACAGATACGCAGTATTTT
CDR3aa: CATQDWGLTDTQYF

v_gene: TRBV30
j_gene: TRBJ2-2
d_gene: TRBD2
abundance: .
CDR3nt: TGTGCCTGGAGTACCCCACGACTAGCCCCCGGGGAGCTGTTTTTT
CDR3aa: CAWSTPRLAPGELFF

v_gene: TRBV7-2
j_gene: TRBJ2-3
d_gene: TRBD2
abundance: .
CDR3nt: TGTGCCAGCAGCTTGAGCGGGAGGGAGACAGATACGCAGTATTTT
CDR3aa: CASSLSGRETDTQYF

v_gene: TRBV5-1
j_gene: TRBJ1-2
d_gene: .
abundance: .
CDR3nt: TGCGCCAGCAGCTTCACCGGGGCTGGCTACACCTTC
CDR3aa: CASSFTGAGYTF

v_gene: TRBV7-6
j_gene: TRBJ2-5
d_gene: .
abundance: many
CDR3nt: TGTGCCAGCAGCTCGGACCATCCGAAAGAGACCCAGTACTTC
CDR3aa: CASSSDHPKETQYF

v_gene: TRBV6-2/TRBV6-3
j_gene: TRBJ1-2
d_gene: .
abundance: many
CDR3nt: TGTGCCAGCAGTTACGACAGCTATGGCTACACCTTC
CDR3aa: CASSYDSYGYTF

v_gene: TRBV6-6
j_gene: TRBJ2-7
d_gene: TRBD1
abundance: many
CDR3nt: TGTGCCAGCAGTTACTCGAGAGACAGGGGACGAGAGCAGTACTTC
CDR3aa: CASSYSRDRGREQYF

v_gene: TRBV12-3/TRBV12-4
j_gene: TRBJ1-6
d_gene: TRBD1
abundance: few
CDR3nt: TGTGCCAGCAGACTCTCGCAGGGGGCTTCTTCACCCCTCCACTTT
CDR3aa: CASRLSQGASSPLHF

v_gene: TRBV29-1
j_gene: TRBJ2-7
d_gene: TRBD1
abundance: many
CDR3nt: TGCAGCGTTGACGAGACAGGGTTGGGGTTGCAGTACTTC
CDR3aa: CSVDETGLGLQYF

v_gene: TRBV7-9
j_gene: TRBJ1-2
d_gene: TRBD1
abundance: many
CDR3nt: TGTGCCAGCAGCTATCGACAGGGCCATAACTATGGCTACACCTTC
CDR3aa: CASSYRQGHNYGYTF

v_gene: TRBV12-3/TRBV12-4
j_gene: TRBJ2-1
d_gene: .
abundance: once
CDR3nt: TGTGCCAGCAGTCACGGCAGTACCAATGAGCAGTTCTTC
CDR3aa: CASSHGSTNEQFF

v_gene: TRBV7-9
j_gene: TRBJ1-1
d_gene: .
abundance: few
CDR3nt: TGCGCCAGCAGAATACTACAGGGCGTAGCTTTCTTT
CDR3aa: CASRILQGVAFF

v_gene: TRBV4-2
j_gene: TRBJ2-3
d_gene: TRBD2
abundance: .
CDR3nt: TGTGCCAGCAGCCAAGAAATGGCGGGAGGGCCCACAGATACGCAGTATTTT
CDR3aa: CASSQEMAGGPTDTQYF

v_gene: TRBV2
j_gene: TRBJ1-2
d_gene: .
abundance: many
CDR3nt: TGTGCCAGCAGTGGAAGGCAGACTATGTTTGGCTACACCTTC
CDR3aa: CASSGRQTMFGYTF

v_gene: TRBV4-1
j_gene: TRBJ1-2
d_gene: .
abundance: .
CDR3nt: TGCGCCAGCAGCCAAGATATCTCGGCGATCTATGGCTACACCTTC
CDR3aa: CASSQDISAIYGYTF

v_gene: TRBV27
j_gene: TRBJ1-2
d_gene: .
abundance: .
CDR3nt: TGTGCCAGCAGACTCCTGGGGGCGCTTGGCTACACCTTC
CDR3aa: CASRLLGALGYTF

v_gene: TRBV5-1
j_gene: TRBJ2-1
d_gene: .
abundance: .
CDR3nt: TGCACCAGCAGCTTAGGGGGTTACTACAATGAGCAGTTCTTC
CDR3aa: CTSSLGGYYNEQFF

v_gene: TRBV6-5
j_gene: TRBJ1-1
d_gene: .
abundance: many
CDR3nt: TGTGCCAGCAGTTACTCGAGTCAAGGGAGAGCTTTCTTT
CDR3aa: CASSYSSQGRAFF

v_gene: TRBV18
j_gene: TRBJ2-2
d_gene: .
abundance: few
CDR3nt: TGTGCCAGCTCACTGCAACAGGGTAGCACCGGGGAGCTGTTTTTT
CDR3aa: CASSLQQGSTGELFF

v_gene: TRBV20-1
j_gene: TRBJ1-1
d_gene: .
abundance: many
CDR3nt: TGCAGTGCTAGAGGGAATACCGGGGGCGGTCTTCGTACTGAAGCTTTCTTT
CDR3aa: CSARGNTGGGLRTEAFF

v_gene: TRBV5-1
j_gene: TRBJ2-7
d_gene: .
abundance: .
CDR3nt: TGCGCCAGCACCCCTCGTACAGATTCCTACGAGCAGTACTTC
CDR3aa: CASTPRTDSYEQYF

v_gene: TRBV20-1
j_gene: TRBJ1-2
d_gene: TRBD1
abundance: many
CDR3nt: TGCAGTGCTGGGGTACAGGGGCCTGGCTACACCTTC
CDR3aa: CSAGVQGPGYTF

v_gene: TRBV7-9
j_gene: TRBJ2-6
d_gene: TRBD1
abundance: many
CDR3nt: TGTGCCAGCAGCTCCCGACAGGGCTCGGCCAACGTCCTGACTTTC
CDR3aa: CASSSRQGSANVLTF

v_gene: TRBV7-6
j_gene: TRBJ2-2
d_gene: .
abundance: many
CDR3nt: TGTGCCAGCAGCTTAGGGATCCACAACACCGGGGAGCTGTTTTTT
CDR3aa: CASSLGIHNTGELFF

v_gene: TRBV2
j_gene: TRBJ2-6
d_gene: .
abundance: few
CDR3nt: TGTGCCAGCCGGGAATCTGGGGCCAACGTCCTGACTTTC
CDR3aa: CASRESGANVLTF

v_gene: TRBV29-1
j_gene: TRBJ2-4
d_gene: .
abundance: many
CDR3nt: TGCAGCGTCGTAGGAGGGGGTCAGAAAGAAAACATTCAGTACTTC
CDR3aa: CSVVGGGQKENIQYF

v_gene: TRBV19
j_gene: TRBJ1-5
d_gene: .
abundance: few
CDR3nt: TGTGCCAGTATCAATCACAGTTATAGCAATCAGCCCCAGCATTTT
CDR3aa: CASINHSYSNQPQHF

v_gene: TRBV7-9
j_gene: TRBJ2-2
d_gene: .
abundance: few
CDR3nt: TGTGCCAGCAGCCTTCAGGCCCCCTACACCGGGGAGCTGTTTTTT
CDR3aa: CASSLQAPYTGELFF

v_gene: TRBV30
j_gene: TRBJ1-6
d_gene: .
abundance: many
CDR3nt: TGTGCCTGGCCCCCCCATGGTAAGGGCCCGAAGGTGTCACCCCTCCACTTT
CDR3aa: CAWPPHGKGPKVSPLHF

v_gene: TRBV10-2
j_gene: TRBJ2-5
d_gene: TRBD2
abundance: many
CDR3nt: TGCGCCAGCAGTGAGACTTGGACTAGCGGCCAAGAGACCCAGTACTTC
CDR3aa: CASSETWTSGQETQYF

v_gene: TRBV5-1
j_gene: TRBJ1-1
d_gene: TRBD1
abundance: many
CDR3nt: TGCGCCAGCAGCTTGTGGGGACAGGGCACTGAAGCTTTCTTT
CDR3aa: CASSLWGQGTEAFF

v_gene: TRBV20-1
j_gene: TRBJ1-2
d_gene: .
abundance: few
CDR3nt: TGCAGTGCTAGTGGCGGCGAGTTCTATGGCTACACCTTC
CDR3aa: CSASGGEFYGYTF

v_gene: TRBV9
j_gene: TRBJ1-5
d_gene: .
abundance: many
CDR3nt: TGTGCCAGCAGCGTAGATCCCGGTGGCAATCAGCCCCAGCATTTT
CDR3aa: CASSVDPGGNQPQHF

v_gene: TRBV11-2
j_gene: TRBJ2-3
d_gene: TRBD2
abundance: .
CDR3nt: TGTGCCAGCAGCTTAGGAACTAGCGGGAGAGTCTTTAGTACAGATACGCAGTATTTT
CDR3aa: CASSLGTSGRVFSTDTQYF

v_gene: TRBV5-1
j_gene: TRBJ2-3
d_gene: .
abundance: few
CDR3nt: TGCGCCAGCAGCTTGACTAATCCTAGCACAGATACGCAGTATTTT
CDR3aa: CASSLTNPSTDTQYF

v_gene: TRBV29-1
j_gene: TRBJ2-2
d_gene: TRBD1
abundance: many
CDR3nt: TGCAGCGTGGTAGATACCGGGACAGATAACACCGGGGAGCTGTTTTTT
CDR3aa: CSVVDTGTDNTGELFF

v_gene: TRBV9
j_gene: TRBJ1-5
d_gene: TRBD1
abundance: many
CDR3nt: TGTGCCAGCAGCGGCGGGACAGGGGGACAGCCCCAGCATTTT
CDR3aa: CASSGGTGGQPQHF

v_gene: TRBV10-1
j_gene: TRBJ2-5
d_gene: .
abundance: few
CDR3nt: TGCGCCAGCAGTGAGTCTCCGAGGGCAATGGAGACCCAGTACTTC
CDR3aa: CASSESPRAMETQYF

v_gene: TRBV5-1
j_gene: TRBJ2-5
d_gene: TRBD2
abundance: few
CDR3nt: TGCGCCAGCAGCTTACGGGGGGAAGAGACCCAGTACTTC
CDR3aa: CASSLRGEETQYF

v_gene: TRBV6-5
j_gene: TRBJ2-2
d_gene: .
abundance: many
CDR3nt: TGTGCCAGCAGATCCAGGGCCACCGGGGAGCTGTTTTTT
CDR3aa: CASRSRATGELFF

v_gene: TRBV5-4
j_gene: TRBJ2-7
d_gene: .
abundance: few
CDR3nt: TGTGCCAGCAGACTTGGGGGGCTGAGCGAGCAGTACTTC
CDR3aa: CASRLGGLSEQYF

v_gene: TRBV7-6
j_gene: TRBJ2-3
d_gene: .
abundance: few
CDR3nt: TGTGCCACCCTGTCCAGCAAAGGGGCAGATACGCAGTATTTT
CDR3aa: CATLSSKGADTQYF

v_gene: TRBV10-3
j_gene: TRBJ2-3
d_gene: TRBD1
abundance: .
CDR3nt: TGTGCCATCAGTGCTCTGGACAGGGCGACAGATACGCAGTATTTT
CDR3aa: CAISALDRATDTQYF

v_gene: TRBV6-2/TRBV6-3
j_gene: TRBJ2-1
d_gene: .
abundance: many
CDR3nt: TGTGCCAGCAGTTATATTGGGGGGGGGCGTTTGTACAATGAGCAGTTCTTC
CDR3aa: CASSYIGGGRLYNEQFF

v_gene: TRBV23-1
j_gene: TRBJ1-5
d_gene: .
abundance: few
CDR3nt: TGCGCCAGCAGTCAATCGTGGGCACGAAGGTGCAATCAGCCCCAGCATTTT
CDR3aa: CASSQSWARRCNQPQHF